These 19 T cell receptor beta chains came from one sample sequenced in a study of breast tumors, draining lymph nodes, adjacent tissues. MiXCR was run by TCRdb on the multiplex PCR reads, yielding one entry per CDR3 protein. This sample has tens of thousands of distinct CDR3 sequences, with just over 35% found just once. Sample: breast tumor tissue. All receptors come from a female donor with breast cancer. Some clones in this sample may be carry-over from other donors' samples.

This clonotype was counted at least ten times. V usage is TRBV19 and J usage is TRBJ2-2; 10 bases match TRBD2. This CDR3 has 18 residues. V lost 1 base to trimming and J lost 6 bases; unmatched junction nucleotides: 11. CDR1 and CDR2 from the germline V gene are LNHDA and SQIVND (reference sequence). The CDR3 sequence is CASSIGPGLAVNAGELFF. The CDR3 DNA reads TGTGCCAGTAGTATAGGCCCCGGACTAGCGGTTAATGCCGGGGAGCTGTTTTTT.

This clonotype has a count of ten or more. The chain is built from TRBV9 and TRBJ2-1, with 13 bases fitting TRBD2. Germline CDR1 and CDR2: SGDLS and YYNGEE. Losses at the gene ends were 2 bases for V and 5 bases for J; bases not matched to a gene: 1. There are 15 residues in the CDR3. CDR3 residues: CASSVGTSGNNEQFF. Written as DNA, the CDR3 is TGTGCCAGCAGCGTTGGGACTAGCGGGAACAATGAGCAGTTCTTC.

The V gene is TRBV20-1, the J gene TRBJ2-1; 8 nucleotides align to TRBD2. Germline CDR1 is DFQATT and CDR2 is SNEGSKA (reference sequence). With 7 bases clipped from V and 4 bases from J, the junction kept 9 bases outside the gene matches. The CDR3 covers 14 residues. The CDR3: CSVSAGVMYNEQFF. The CDR3 bases are TGCAGTGTCTCAGCGGGAGTGATGTACAATGAGCAGTTCTTC.

The chain is built from TRBV3-1 and TRBJ2-1; the D is unclear. The CDR3 is 14 residues long. The V and J ends lost 1 base and 6 bases respectively, with 10 bases between them. Germline CDR1 is LGHDT and CDR2 is YNNKEL (reference sequence). As DNA, the CDR3 is TGTGCCAGCAGCCAAGTTCGCTTCTCCAATGAGCAGTTCTTC. Translated: CASSQVRFSNEQFF.

This chain joins TRBV20-1 and TRBJ2-6, with TRBD1 matching over 7 bases. CDR3 size: 16 residues. Germline-derived CDR1 and CDR2 are DFQATT and SNEGSKA (reference sequence). V lost 1 base to trimming and J lost 1 base; unmatched junction nucleotides: 4. For the CDR3, the DNA is TGCAGTGCTAGAGCCATGACAGGGTCTGGGGCCAACGTCCTGACTTTC. Its translation is CSARAMTGSGANVLTF.

The V gene is TRBV20-1, the J gene TRBJ2-7, with TRBD2 matching 7 bases. Germline loops: CDR1 DFQATT, CDR2 SNEGSKA (reference sequence). The ends lost 2 bases at V and 0 bases at J; junction bases unmatched: 4. The CDR3 consists of 14 residues. The CDR3 coding sequence is TGCAGTGCTAGACGGGACTACGCCTCCTACGAGCAGTACTTC. It encodes CSARRDYASYEQYF.

Points on this clonotype: A much larger clone differs from this one at a single base, so this may be a read error. This chain links TRBV5-1 with TRBJ2-2, with D unclear. Trimming took off 0 bases at V and 5 bases at J, with 14 bases between the two ends. The CDR3 length is 16 residues. The germline CDR1 and CDR2 sequences are SGHRS and YFSETQ. The CDR3 DNA follows: TGCGCCAGCAGCTTGGAAGCTGGGGTCGTTACCGGGGAGCTGTTTTTT. Translation gives CASSLEAGVVTGELFF.

This clonotype came up many times. This rearrangement joins TRBV7-8 to TRBJ1-4, with 7 bases identical to TRBD1. CDR3 length equals 13 residues. Per germline, CDR1 SGHVS and CDR2 FQNEAQ. Trimming at V came to 4 bases and at J to 14 bases, leaving 10 bases not matched to a gene. CDR3 sequence: CASSSGGQRGLFF. CDR3 DNA sequence: TGTGCCAGCAGCTCTGGGGGACAGCGAGGGCTGTTTTTT.

This clonotype was seen repeatedly, ten times or more. The chain has TRBV29-1 and TRBJ2-2; TRBD2 is a possible D gene (6 bases). From germline, CDR1 is SQVTM and CDR2 ANQGSEA. The germline V and J ends were trimmed by 1 base and 1 base, with 13 bases remaining between them. The CDR3 is made up of 16 amino acids. The CDR3 spells CSVEVMNSGNTGELFF. The CDR3 DNA reads TGCAGCGTTGAAGTGATGAATAGCGGGAACACCGGGGAGCTGTTTTTT.

On this clonotype itself: A single base separates this from a much larger clone, so it may be a read error. This CDR3 fails to terminate in the conserved phenylalanine or tryptophan, so it likely reflects a read error. The rearrangement joins TRBV7-8 to TRBJ2-3, with 10 bases lining up with TRBD1. V dropped 5 bases and J dropped 4; count of bases not matched to a gene: 3. This CDR3 comprises 14 residues. Germline lookup yields CDR1 SGHVS and CDR2 FQNEAQ. In DNA form, the CDR3 reads TGTGCCAGCAGCAAGGGACAGGGGTCAGATACGCAGTATATT. Its translation is CASSKGQGSDTQYI.

This clonotype occurred many times. The V and J genes are TRBV6-4 and TRBJ1-6; D not certain. The V end lost 2 bases, the J end lost 13 bases, and 12 bases lay between the germline ends. CDR1 is MRHNA and CDR2 is SNTAGT in the germline V gene. The CDR3 is 13 amino acids. The CDR3 DNA reads TGTGCCAGCAGTGACCCCCGCCTGGGCCCCCTCCACTTT. It specifies CASSDPRLGPLHF.

This clonotype appeared many times. The chain is built from TRBV30 and TRBJ1-2; TRBD1 aligns across 8 bases. CDR3 length: 12 residues. The germline V gene has CDR1 GTSNPN and CDR2 SVGIG (reference sequence). The J segment lost 4 bases and the V segment lost 6 bases, leaving 4 bases of the junction unmatched. CDR3 coding DNA: TGTGCCTGTGAAACAGGGGGCTATGGCTACACCTTC. Protein product: CACETGGYGYTF.

The chain uses TRBV20-1 and TRBJ2-3; 8 bases align to TRBD1. Per the germline V gene, CDR1 is DFQATT and CDR2 is SNEGSKA (reference sequence). Trimming at V came to 5 bases and at J to 2 bases, leaving 9 bases not matched to a gene. This CDR3 has 15 residues. The CDR3 sequence is CSAVPGTGPTDTQYF. The CDR3 bases are TGCAGTGCTGTACCCGGGACAGGCCCCACAGATACGCAGTATTTT.

Many counts were recorded for this clonotype. The chain combines TRBV9 with TRBJ2-2; D may be TRBD2 (6 bases). V shed 0 bases and J shed 0 bases, with 9 bases lying between them. The germline CDR1 and CDR2 sequences are SGDLS and YYNGEE. The CDR3 is 16 residues long. The CDR3: CASSVGVAANTGELFF. The CDR3 DNA reads as TGTGCCAGCAGCGTAGGCGTAGCGGCGAACACCGGGGAGCTGTTTTTT.

The chain is built from TRBV7-2 and TRBJ2-7, with a tentative D call TRBD2 (6 bases). Trimming stripped 5 bases from V and 3 bases from J, with 14 bases between. Germline V gene sequence: CDR1 SGHTA, CDR2 FQGNSA. There are 14 residues in the CDR3. The CDR3 reads CASSPSAGSYEQYF. In DNA, the CDR3 is TGTGCCAGCAGCCCGAGTGCGGGGAGCTACGAGCAGTACTTC.

This chain joins TRBV7-9 and TRBJ2-5; D possibly matches TRBD1 or TRBD2 (5 bases each). There are 15 residues in the CDR3. Germline values: CDR1 SEHNR, CDR2 FQNEAQ (reference sequence). V was cut by 2 bases and J by 4 bases, with 14 bases left in between. The CDR3 DNA follows: TGTGCCAGCAGCTTAATTGGGGGACCCGCAGAGACCCAGTACTTC. This translates into CASSLIGGPAETQYF.

This clonotype appeared many times. The chain combines TRBV3-1 with TRBJ2-7; D is perhaps TRBD1 (6 bases). Germline CDR1 reads LGHDT; CDR2 reads YNNKEL (reference sequence). Trimming took off 1 base at V and 2 bases at J, with 12 bases between the two ends. This CDR3 comprises 15 residues. For the CDR3, the DNA is TGTGCCAGCAGCCAAGCCCTACAGGGCCCCTACGAGCAGTACTTC. This encodes CASSQALQGPYEQYF.

This clonotype occurred many times. The gene calls are TRBV12-3 or TRBV12-4 and TRBJ2-7; possibly TRBD1 for D (6 bases). This CDR3 contains 16 residues. V shed 7 bases and J shed 3 bases, with 22 bases lying between them. CDR3 loop: CASTTQTGTRSYEQYF. Written as DNA, the CDR3 is TGTGCCAGCACCACTCAAACCGGGACACGGAGCTACGAGCAGTACTTC.

Remarks on this clonotype: A much bigger clone sits one base away, suggesting this may be a read error. The chain has TRBV11-1 and TRBJ2-2, with D perhaps matching TRBD2 (6 bases). From germline, CDR1 is SGHAT and CDR2 FQDESV (reference sequence). The CDR3 covers 16 residues. V dropped 7 bases and J dropped 2 bases, with 17 bases sitting between them. The CDR3 coding sequence is TGTGCCAGCACCCCCAGCGGGTGGCTCAACACCGGGGAGCTGTTTTTT. This sequence encodes CASTPSGWLNTGELFF.